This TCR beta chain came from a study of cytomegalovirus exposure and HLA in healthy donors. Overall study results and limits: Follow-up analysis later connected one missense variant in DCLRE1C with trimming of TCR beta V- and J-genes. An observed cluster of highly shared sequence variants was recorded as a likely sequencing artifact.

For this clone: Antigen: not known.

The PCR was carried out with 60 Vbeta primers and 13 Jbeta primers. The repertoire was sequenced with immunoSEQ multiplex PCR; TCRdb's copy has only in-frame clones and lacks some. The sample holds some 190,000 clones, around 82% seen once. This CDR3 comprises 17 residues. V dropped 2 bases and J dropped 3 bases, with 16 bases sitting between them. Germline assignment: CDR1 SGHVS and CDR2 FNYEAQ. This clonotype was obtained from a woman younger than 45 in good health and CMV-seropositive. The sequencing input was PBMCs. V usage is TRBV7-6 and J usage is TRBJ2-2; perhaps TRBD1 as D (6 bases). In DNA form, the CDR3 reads TGTGCCAGCAGCTTACAGGGGTATGGGGTAGACACCGGGGAGCTGTTTTTT. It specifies CASSLQGYGVDTGELFF.